This T cell receptor beta chain derives from a study of cytomegalovirus exposure and HLA in healthy donors. Study-wide background: Genotyping showed about 80% of almost 400 donors falling in the Caucasian-associated ancestry cluster.

PCR primers comprised 60 Vbeta and 13 Jbeta primers. Only in-frame clones appear in the TCRdb table, and some are missing; sequencing was by immunoSEQ multiplex PCR. Among around 150,000 clones, 75% to 90% were seen once, and the ten largest hold more than 0.75%. Remarks on this clone: Its target is not known.

Overall study findings and caveats: The authors later found TCR association rates varying by HLA locus, with DRB1 most and HLA-C fewest. Other equally common chains were less clonally expanded than HLA-associated TCR beta chains, a later analysis showed.

This TCR derives from a girl aged 2 to 9 in good health and CMV-seropositive. The sequenced material came from PBMCs.

The CDR3 loop is CASSFGAGPGETQYF. The DNA of the CDR3 is TGTGCCAGCAGTTTTGGAGCGGGCCCAGGGGAGACCCAGTACTTC. This sequence joins TRBV28 and TRBJ2-5; TRBD2 is a possible D gene (6 bases). The CDR3 is made up of 15 amino acids. V shed 3 bases and J shed 5 bases, with 16 bases lying between them. Germline lookup yields CDR1 MDHEN and CDR2 SYDVKM.